A single sample is the source of the 11 T cell receptor beta chains below, sequenced in a study of shared clonotypes between healthy human individuals. The protocol was immunoSEQ multiplex PCR, while the TCRdb copy is restricted to in-frame clones and leaves out a portion. The sample consists of some 1 million clones, about 75% of them appearing once. Sequencing used memory CD4+ T cells sorted from blood. Subset meaning: CD45RA-negative fraction. The receptors stem from a man between 18 and 29 years old in good health.

The rearrangement uses TRBV14 and TRBJ2-7, with 8 nucleotides matching TRBD1. The germline CDR1 and CDR2 sequences are SGHDN and FVKESK. The ends lost 2 bases at V and 2 bases at J; junction bases unmatched: 8. The CDR3 is made up of 16 amino acids. CDR3 region: CASSQWPPQGAYEQYF. The CDR3 region has the DNA TGTGCCAGCAGCCAATGGCCTCCACAGGGGGCCTACGAGCAGTACTTC.

CDR3 sequence reads: CAWSVLGGNQPQHF. The CDR3 DNA reads as TGTGCCTGGAGTGTACTGGGAGGGAATCAGCCCCAGCATTTT. The rearrangement joins TRBV30 to TRBJ1-5, with D uncertain. V gave up 0 bases and J gave up 4 bases, with 10 bases separating them. The CDR3 is 14 residues long. Germline V gene data show CDR1 as GTSNPN and CDR2 as SVGIG (reference sequence).

The rearrangement links TRBV7-8 to TRBJ2-5; D might be TRBD1 or TRBD2, each matching 7 bases. The CDR3 contains 14 residues. Germline lookup yields CDR1 SGHVS and CDR2 FQNEAQ. V lost 5 bases and J 5 bases, leaving 15 bases between the germline ends. CDR3 residues: CASSPQGGRETQYF. CDR3 DNA: TGTGCCAGCAGCCCTCAGGGGGGGCGGGAGACCCAGTACTTC.

This chain joins TRBV30 and TRBJ2-3; 7 bases match TRBD1. Germline V gene sequence: CDR1 GTSNPN, CDR2 SVGIG (reference sequence). After removal of 3 bases from V and 6 bases from J, the junction contained 0 bases not matched to a gene. This CDR3 has 11 residues. Here the CDR3 DNA reads TGTGCCTGGAGGGACAGGGATACGCAGTATTTT. Protein product: CAWRDRDTQYF. The whole variable domain, remainder taken from reference TRBV30 and TRBJ2-3, is SQTIHQWPATLVQPVGSPLSLECTVEGTSNPNLYWYRQAAGRGLQLLFYSVGIGQISSEVPQNLSASRPQDRQFILSSKKLLLSDSGFYLCAWRDRDTQYFGPGTRLTVL.

Note on this clone: The same CDR3 can be traced to other DNA sequences in this sample. V and J are TRBV19 and TRBJ1-1, with 9 bases that match TRBD1. The germline V gene has CDR1 LNHDA and CDR2 SQIVND (reference sequence). This CDR3 is 13 amino acids long. Germline trimming cut 9 bases from V and 1 base from J; bases unmatched to any gene: 3. This CDR3 is CASRGQGNTEAFF. In DNA, the CDR3 is TGTGCCAGCCGGGGACAGGGGAACACTGAAGCTTTCTTT. The full variable domain, in which reference TRBV19 and TRBJ1-1 provide the parts outside the CDR3, is DGGITQSPKYLFRKEGQNVTLSCEQNLNHDAMYWYRQDPGQGLRLIYYSQIVNDFQKGDIAEGYSVSREKKESFPLTVTSAQKNPTAFYLCASRGQGNTEAFFGQGTRLTVV.

This chain joins TRBV21-1 and TRBJ2-2. TRBV21-1 is a pseudogene. This CDR3 is 21 amino acids long. CDR3 bases: TGTGCCAGCAGCAAAGTCAGGCGGTCCACCACCTTTCTTTCATACACCGGGGAGCTGTTTTTT. Encoded protein: CASSKVRRSTTFLSYTGELFF.

The chain recombines TRBV10-1 with TRBJ2-1; no reliable D call. The V end lost 2 bases, the J end lost 8 bases, and 19 bases lay between the germline ends. The CDR3 totals 16 residues. Germline V gives CDR1 WNHNN, CDR2 SYGVQD (reference sequence). The CDR3 reads CASSEEHPIKGHEQFF. The CDR3 DNA reads as TGCGCCAGCAGTGAGGAACATCCGATCAAGGGCCATGAGCAGTTCTTC.

The chain employs TRBV6-1 and TRBJ2-7; D perhaps matches TRBD1 (5 bases). V was clipped by 7 bases and J by 2 bases, with 12 bases between them. This CDR3 has 13 residues. Germline assignment: CDR1 MNHNS and CDR2 SASEGT. The CDR3 region has the DNA TGTGCCAGCAAGGTCGGACACGCCTACGAGCAGTACTTC. As protein: CASKVGHAYEQYF.

This clone was observed once. The gene calls are TRBV11-2 and TRBJ2-5; D gene uncertain. The ends were cut back, 0 bases at V and 4 bases at J, with 12 bases in the middle. This CDR3 is 15 amino acids long. Germline assignment: CDR1 SGHAT and CDR2 FQNNGV. CDR3 nucleotides: TGTGCCAGCAGCTTAGAACCCGGTCATGGAGAGACCCAGTACTTC. The encoded protein is CASSLEPGHGETQYF.

This chain uses TRBV5-4 with TRBJ1-5, with D tentatively TRBD1 (5 bases). The CDR3 loop spans 14 amino acids. Germline CDR1 and CDR2: SGHNT and YYREEE (reference sequence). The ends were cut back, 4 bases at V and 1 base at J, with 9 bases in the middle. In nucleotides, the CDR3 is TGTGCCAGCAGCCAGGGTGGCAGCAATCAGCCCCAGCATTTT. This translates into CASSQGGSNQPQHF.

The chain couples TRBV27 to TRBJ2-2, with D perhaps matching TRBD1 (6 bases). Trimming cost V 5 bases and J 4 bases, with 11 bases left between them. The CDR3 is 14 residues long. In germline, CDR1 is MNHEY, CDR2 SMNVEV (reference sequence). CDR3: CASSPADSTGELFF. The CDR3 DNA reads TGTGCCAGCAGTCCGGCGGACAGCACCGGGGAGCTGTTTTTT.